What follows describes a single TCR beta chain. Germline is not matched at one junction end, which may reflect a read error. This record comes from a study of blood T cell repertoires in COVID-19. Study context: The cDNA or gDNA used as material had been derived from T cells, B-cell-depleted T cells, or PBMCs.

Participants' reported clinical history set cohort assignment. Using immunoSEQ multiplex PCR, the repertoire was profiled, and TCRdb retains in-frame clones only, with some absent. The table shows 390,000 or so clones, with approximately 92% occurring only once. CDR1 is SGHNT and CDR2 is YYREEE in the germline V gene (reference sequence). This CDR3 contains 15 residues. The sequence came from a man younger than 35 who had recovered from COVID-19. The specimen was PBMCs or T cells enriched from blood (not recorded which). The chain joins TRBV5-4 to TRBJ2-1, with TRBD2 matching 8 bases. The CDR3 DNA reads TGTGCCAGCAGATTGGGACTAGAAATCTACAATGAGCAGTTCTTC. This codes for CASRLGLEIYNEQFF.